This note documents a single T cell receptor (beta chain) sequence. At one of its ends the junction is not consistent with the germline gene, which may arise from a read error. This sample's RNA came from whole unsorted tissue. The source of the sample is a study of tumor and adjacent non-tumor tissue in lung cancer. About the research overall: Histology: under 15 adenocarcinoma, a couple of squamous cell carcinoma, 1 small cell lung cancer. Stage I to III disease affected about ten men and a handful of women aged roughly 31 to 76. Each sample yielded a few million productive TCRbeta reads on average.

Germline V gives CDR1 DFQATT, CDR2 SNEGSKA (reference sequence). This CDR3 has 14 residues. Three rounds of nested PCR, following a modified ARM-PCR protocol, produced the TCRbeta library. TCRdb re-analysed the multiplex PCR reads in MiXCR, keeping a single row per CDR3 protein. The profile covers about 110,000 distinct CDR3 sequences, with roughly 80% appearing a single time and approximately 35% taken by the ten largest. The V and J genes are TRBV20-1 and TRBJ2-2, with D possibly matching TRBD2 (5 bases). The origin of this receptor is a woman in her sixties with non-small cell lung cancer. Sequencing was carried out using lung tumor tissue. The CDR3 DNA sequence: TGCAGTGCTTCCTTGACGCTAAACACCGGGGATCTGTTTTTT. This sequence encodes CSASLTLNTGDLFF.